This is a list of T cell receptor beta chains from one sample in a study of molecular identifiers for immune sequencing clone quantification. TCRdb independently ran MiXCR on the PCR reads; one entry per CDR3 protein. The sample has 490,000 or so distinct CDR3 sequences, around 23% seen once. The sample consisted of naive CD8+ T cells from blood, with Jurkat cell RNA spiked in. These receptors originate from a human donor in good health. Some libraries in this study had Jurkat cell RNA spiked in. The CDR3 runs from the conserved cysteine through the conserved F or W.

V gene	J gene	CDR3 protein
TRBV6-5	TRBJ1-2	CASSEDRGSPYTF
TRBV27	TRBJ2-1	CASSHGLAGAYNEQFF
TRBV3-1	TRBJ2-7	CASSQESWYEQYF
TRBV7-9	TRBJ2-7	CASTGTSEVEQYF
TRBV4-3	TRBJ1-2	CASSQDLIIEVYGYTF
TRBV28	TRBJ2-7	CASSYASGSYEQYF
TRBV12-3/TRBV12-4	TRBJ2-3	CASSEDRGHSTDTQYF
TRBV7-6	TRBJ2-7	CASSLGGQATYEQYF
TRBV28	TRBJ2-7	CASSLLEGKSYEQYF
TRBV3-1	TRBJ2-7	CASSQDRRGPVEQYF
TRBV12-3/TRBV12-4	TRBJ2-5	CASTLTGIPETQYF
TRBV7-9	TRBJ2-5	CASSLTTSEQETQYF
TRBV5-1	TRBJ1-5	CASSLADGIGQPQHF
TRBV5-1	TRBJ1-1	CASSLDSFTEAFF
TRBV27	TRBJ1-5	CASSLLSPSGLSGNQPQHF
TRBV19	TRBJ2-3	CASSKRGLADTQYF
TRBV6-5	TRBJ2-1	CASTPRGQVYNEQFF
TRBV7-9	TRBJ1-6	CASSLPAVKDGNSPLHF
TRBV4-3	TRBJ1-2	CASSQDKALPYGYTF
TRBV3-1	TRBJ1-1	CASSQAGGGTEAFF
TRBV20-1	TRBJ2-7	CSARAQGYGIYEQYF
TRBV27	TRBJ2-3	CASSQGLAGDTQYF
TRBV20-1	TRBJ1-2	CSAPHRANYGYTF
TRBV10-3	TRBJ2-7	CAISEGLSYEQYF
TRBV7-9	TRBJ2-7	CASTQTGTSTYEQYF
TRBV7-3	TRBJ2-7	CASSSSGFLSYGQYF
TRBV7-9	TRBJ2-3	CTSSWGLVLAVDTQYF
TRBV2	TRBJ1-1	CANTRGSVNTEAFF
TRBV11-2	TRBJ2-3	CASSLGTSAADTQYF
TRBV12-3/TRBV12-4	TRBJ2-5	CASSTPGPLVYQETQYF
TRBV7-9	TRBJ2-3	CASSLATTRSTDTQYF
TRBV12-3/TRBV12-4	TRBJ1-1	CASSPGPIETAYTEAFF
TRBV19	TRBJ2-7	CASSPGTNYEQYF
TRBV11-3	TRBJ2-1	CASSLSRGGNLFYNEQFF
TRBV2	TRBJ2-5	CASSESDGETQYF
TRBV4-3	TRBJ2-2	CASSQVGPGLMDTGELFF
TRBV20-1	TRBJ2-5	CSAKGLTRLETQYF
TRBV4-1	TRBJ2-4	CASSQEGVENIQYF
TRBV5-6	TRBJ2-7	CASSLGGQPYEQYF
TRBV27	TRBJ2-7	CASGWQSSYEQYF
TRBV19	TRBJ2-3	CAVLGQGRTDTQYF
TRBV19	TRBJ2-6	CATLLASSGANVLTF
TRBV27	TRBJ1-5	CASSLMPYQPPHF